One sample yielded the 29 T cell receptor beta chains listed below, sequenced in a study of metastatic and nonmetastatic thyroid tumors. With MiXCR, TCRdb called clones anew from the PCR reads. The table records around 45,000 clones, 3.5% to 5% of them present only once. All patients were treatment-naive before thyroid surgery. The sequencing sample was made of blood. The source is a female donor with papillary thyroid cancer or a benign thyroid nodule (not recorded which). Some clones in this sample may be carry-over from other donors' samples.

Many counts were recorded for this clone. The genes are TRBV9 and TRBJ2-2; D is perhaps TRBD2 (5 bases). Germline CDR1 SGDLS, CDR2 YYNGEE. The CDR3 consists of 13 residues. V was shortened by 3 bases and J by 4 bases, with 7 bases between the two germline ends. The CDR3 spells CASSAGFTGELFF. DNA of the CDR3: TGTGCCAGCAGCGCGGGATTCACCGGGGAGCTGTTTTTT.

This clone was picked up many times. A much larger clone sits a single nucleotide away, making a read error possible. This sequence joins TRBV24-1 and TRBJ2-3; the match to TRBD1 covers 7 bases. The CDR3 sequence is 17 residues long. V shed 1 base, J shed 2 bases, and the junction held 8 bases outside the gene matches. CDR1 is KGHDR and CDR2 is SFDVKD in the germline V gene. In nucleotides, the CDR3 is TGTGCCACCAGTGATTTTATTCCCGGACAGGCCACAGATACGCAGTATTTT. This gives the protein CATSDFIPGQATDTQYF.

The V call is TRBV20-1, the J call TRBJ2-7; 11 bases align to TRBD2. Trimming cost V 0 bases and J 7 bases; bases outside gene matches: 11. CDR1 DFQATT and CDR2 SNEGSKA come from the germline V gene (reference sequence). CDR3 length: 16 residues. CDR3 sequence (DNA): TGCAGTGCTAGAGACCCCCTGACTAGCGGGAATTATGAGCAGTACTTC. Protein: CSARDPLTSGNYEQYF.

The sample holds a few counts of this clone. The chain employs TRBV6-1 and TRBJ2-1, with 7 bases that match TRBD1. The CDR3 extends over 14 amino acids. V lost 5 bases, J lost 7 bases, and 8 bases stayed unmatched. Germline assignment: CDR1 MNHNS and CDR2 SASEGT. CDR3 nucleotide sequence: TGTGCCAGCAGTCCGACAGGGTATAGGAATGAGCAGTTCTTC. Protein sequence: CASSPTGYRNEQFF.

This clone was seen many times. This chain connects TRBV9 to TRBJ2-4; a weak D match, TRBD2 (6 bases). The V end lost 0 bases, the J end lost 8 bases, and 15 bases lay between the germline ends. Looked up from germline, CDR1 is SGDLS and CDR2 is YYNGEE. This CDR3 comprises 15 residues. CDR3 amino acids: CASSVAGTPGDIQYF. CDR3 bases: TGTGCCAGCAGCGTAGCTGGAACACCGGGAGACATTCAGTACTTC. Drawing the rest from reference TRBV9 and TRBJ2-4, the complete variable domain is DSGVTQTPKHLITATGQRVTLRCSPRSGDLSVYWYQQSLDQGLQFLIQYYNGEERAKGNILERFSAQQFPDLHSELNLSSLELGDSALYFCASSVAGTPGDIQYFGAGTRLSVL.

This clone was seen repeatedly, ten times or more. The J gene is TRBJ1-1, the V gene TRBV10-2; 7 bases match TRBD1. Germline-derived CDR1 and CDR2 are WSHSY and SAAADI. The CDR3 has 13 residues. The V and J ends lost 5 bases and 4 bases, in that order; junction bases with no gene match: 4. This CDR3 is CASSTQGGTEAFF. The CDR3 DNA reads TGCGCCAGCAGTACTCAGGGGGGCACTGAAGCTTTCTTT.

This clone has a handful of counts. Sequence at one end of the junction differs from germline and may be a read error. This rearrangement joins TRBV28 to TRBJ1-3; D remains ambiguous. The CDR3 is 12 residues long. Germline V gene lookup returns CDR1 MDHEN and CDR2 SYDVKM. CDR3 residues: CASNQVLNTMYF. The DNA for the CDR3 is TGTGCCAGCAATCAGGTATTAAACACCATGTATTTT.

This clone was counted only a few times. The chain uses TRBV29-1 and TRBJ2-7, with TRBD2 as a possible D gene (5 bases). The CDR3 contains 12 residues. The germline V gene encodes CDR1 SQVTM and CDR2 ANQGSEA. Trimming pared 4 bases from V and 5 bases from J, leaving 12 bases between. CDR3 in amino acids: CSVGEGPHEQYF. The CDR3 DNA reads TGCAGCGTTGGCGAGGGCCCACACGAGCAGTACTTC.

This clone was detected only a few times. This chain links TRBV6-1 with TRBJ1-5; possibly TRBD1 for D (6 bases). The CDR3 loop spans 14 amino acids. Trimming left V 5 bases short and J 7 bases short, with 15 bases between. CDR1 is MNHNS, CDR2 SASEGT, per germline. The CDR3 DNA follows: TGTGCCAGCAGTCCGATGTTAGGGGGACAGCCCCAGCATTTT. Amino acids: CASSPMLGGQPQHF.

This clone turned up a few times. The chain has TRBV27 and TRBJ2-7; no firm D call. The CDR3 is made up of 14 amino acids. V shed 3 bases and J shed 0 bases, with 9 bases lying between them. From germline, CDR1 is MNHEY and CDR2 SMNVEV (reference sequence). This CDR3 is CASSLGIFSYEQYF. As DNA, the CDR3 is TGTGCCAGCAGTTTGGGGATCTTCTCCTACGAGCAGTACTTC.

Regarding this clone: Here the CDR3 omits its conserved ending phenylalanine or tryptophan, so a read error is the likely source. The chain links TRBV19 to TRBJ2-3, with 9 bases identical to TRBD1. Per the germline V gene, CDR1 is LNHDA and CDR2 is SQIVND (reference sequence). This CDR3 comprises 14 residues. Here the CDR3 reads CAISIATGGDTQYS. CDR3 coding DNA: TGTGCCATTAGTATCGCGACAGGGGGTGATACGCAGTATTCT.

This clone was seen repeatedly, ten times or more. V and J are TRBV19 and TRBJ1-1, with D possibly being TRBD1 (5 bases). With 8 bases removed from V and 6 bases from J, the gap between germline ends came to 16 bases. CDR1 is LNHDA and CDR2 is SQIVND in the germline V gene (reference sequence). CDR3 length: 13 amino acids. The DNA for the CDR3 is TGTGCCAGTGCAGGGAGTTTTGGCGCTGAAGCTTTCTTT. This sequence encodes CASAGSFGAEAFF.

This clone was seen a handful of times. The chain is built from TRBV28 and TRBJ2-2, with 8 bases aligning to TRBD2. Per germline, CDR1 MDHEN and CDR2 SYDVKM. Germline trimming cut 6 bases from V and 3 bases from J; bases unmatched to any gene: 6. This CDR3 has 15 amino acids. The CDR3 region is CASRPGTRDTGELFF. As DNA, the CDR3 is TGTGCCAGCAGGCCCGGGACTAGGGACACCGGGGAGCTGTTTTTT.

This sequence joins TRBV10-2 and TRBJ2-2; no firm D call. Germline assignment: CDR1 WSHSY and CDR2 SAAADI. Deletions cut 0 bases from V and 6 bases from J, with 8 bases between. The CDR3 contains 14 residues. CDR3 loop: CASSESGGAGELFF. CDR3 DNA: TGCGCCAGCAGTGAGTCAGGTGGAGCCGGGGAGCTGTTTTTT.

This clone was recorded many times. DNA for the CDR3: TGTGCCAGCAAGGACCGTCCGGGGGGGAACATTCAGTACTTC. It encodes CASKDRPGGNIQYF. V is TRBV6-1 and J is TRBJ2-4, with TRBD2 matching 8 bases. The CDR3 is 14 amino acids. The V segment lost 7 bases and the J segment 7 bases; nucleotides outside the gene matches: 9. From germline, CDR1 is MNHNS and CDR2 SASEGT.

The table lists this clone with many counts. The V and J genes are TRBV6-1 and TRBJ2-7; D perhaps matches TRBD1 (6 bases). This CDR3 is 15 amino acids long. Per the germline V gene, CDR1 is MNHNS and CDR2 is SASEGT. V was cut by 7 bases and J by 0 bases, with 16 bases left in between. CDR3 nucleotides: TGTGCCAGCACTCCCGGCCAGGGGAACTCCTACGAGCAGTACTTC. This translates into CASTPGQGNSYEQYF.

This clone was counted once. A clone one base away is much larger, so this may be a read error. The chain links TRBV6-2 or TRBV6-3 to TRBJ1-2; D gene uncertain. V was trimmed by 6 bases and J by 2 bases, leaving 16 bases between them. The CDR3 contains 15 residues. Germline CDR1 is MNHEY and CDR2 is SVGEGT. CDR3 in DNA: TGTGCCAGCAGAGATCGGCTTCATGGGAACTATGGCTACACCTTC. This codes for CASRDRLHGNYGYTF.

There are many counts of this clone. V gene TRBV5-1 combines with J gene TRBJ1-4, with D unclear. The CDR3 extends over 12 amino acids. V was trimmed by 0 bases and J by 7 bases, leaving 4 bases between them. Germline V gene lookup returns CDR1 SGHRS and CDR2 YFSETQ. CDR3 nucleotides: TGCGCCAGCAGCTTGGGGGGTGAAAAACTGTTTTTT. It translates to CASSLGGEKLFF.

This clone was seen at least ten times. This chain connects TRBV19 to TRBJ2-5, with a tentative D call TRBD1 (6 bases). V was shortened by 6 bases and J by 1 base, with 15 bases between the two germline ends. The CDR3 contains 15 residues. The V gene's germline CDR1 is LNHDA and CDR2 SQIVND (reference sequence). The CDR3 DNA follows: TGTGCCAGTAGGCCCCGGGACAAGGGCCAAGAGACCCAGTACTTC. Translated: CASRPRDKGQETQYF.

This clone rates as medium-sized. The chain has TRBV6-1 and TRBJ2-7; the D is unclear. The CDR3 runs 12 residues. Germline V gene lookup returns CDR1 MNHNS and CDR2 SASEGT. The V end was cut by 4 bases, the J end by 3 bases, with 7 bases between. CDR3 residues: CASSVWGYEQYF. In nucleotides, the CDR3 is TGTGCCAGCAGTGTTTGGGGCTACGAGCAGTACTTC.

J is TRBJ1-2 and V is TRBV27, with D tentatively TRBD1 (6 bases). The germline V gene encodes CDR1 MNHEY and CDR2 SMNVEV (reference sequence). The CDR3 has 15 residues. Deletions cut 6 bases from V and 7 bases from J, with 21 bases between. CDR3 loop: CASSQKIRGPLGYTF. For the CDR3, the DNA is TGTGCCAGCAGCCAAAAAATCAGGGGTCCCCTTGGCTACACCTTC.

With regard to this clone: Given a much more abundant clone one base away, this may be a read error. The CDR3, as DNA: TGTGCCAGCAGTGCCGTGGCGGGGACCTACAATGAGCAGTTCTTC. It encodes CASSAVAGTYNEQFF. The chain employs TRBV27 and TRBJ2-1, with D maybe TRBD2 (6 bases). With 5 bases removed from V and 2 bases from J, the gap between germline ends came to 13 bases. CDR3 length equals 15 residues. The V gene's germline CDR1 is MNHEY and CDR2 SMNVEV (reference sequence).

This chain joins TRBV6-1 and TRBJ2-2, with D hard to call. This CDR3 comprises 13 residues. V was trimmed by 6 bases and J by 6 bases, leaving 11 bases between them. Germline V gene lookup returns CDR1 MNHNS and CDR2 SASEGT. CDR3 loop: CASSLGSSGELFF. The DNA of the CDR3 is TGTGCCAGCAGCCTCGGGTCATCCGGGGAGCTGTTTTTT.

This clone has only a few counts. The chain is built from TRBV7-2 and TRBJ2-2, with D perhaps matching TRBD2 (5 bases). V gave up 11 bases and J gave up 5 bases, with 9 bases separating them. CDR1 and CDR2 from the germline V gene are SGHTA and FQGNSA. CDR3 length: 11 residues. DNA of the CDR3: TGTGCCTTAGGAGGAACCGGGGAGCTGTTTTTT. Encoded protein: CALGGTGELFF.

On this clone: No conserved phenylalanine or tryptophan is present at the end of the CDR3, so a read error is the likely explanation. The DNA of the CDR3 is TGTGCCAGTAGTATAGGACTAGCGGGACAACTAGATACGCAGTATCTT. This gives the protein CASSIGLAGQLDTQYL. V usage is TRBV19 and J usage is TRBJ2-3; 11 bases agree with TRBD2. V lost 1 base to trimming and J lost 5 bases; unmatched junction nucleotides: 5. The CDR3 is 16 amino acids. Germline V gene sequence: CDR1 LNHDA, CDR2 SQIVND (reference sequence).

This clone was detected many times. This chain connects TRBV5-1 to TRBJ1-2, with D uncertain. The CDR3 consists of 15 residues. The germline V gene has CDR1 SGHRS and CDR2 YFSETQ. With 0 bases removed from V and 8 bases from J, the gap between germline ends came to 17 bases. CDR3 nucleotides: TGCGCCAGCAGCTTGGCCGATGGTTTTTCTGGAGGCTACACCTTC. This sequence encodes CASSLADGFSGGYTF.

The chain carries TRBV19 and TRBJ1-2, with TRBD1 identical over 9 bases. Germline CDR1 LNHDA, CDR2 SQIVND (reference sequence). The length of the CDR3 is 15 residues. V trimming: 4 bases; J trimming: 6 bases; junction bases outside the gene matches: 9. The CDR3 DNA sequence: TGTGCCAGTAGTAATCGACAGGGGGACGTTAATGGCTACACCTTC. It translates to CASSNRQGDVNGYTF. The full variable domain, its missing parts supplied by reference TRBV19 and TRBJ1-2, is DGGITQSPKYLFRKEGQNVTLSCEQNLNHDAMYWYRQDPGQGLRLIYYSQIVNDFQKGDIAEGYSVSREKKESFPLTVTSAQKNPTAFYLCASSNRQGDVNGYTFGSGTRLTVV.

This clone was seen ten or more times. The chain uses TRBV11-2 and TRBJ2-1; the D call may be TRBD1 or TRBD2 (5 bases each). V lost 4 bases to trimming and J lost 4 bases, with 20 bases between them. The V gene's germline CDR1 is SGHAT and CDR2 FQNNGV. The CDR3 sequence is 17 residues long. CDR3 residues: CASSSHNQGVGYNEQFF. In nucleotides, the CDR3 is TGTGCCAGCAGCTCACACAACCAGGGAGTTGGGTACAATGAGCAGTTCTTC.

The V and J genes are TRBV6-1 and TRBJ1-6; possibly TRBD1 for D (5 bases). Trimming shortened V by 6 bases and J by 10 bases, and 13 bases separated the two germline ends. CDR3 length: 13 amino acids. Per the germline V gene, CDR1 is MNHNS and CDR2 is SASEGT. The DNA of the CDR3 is TGTGCCAGCAGAAGGACAAGTAGCTCACCCCTCCACTTT. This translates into CASRRTSSSPLHF.